The 10 T cell receptor beta chains listed next were all sequenced from one sample in a study of OX40 agonist ivuxolimab in advanced cancers. The assay was immunoSEQ multiplex PCR, and TCRdb's table has in-frame clones only and misses some. The sample shows tens of thousands of clones, approximately 80% of them seen only once. The source was CD4+ or CD8+ T cells sorted from blood, collected in a trial of the OX40 agonist ivuxolimab. These receptors were collected from an adult with an advanced solid tumor such as melanoma, head and neck, liver or kidney cancer.

V gene TRBV11-2 combines with J gene TRBJ2-1, with 10 bases fitting TRBD1. Trimming at V came to 1 base and at J to 7 bases, leaving 7 bases not matched to a gene. The CDR3 sequence is 16 residues long. CDR1 is SGHAT and CDR2 is FQNNGV in the germline V gene. CDR3 protein: CASSLVGTGVGNEQFF. The CDR3 DNA is TGTGCCAGCAGCTTAGTGGGGACAGGGGTCGGGAATGAGCAGTTCTTC.

The chain combines TRBV18 with TRBJ1-1, with 7 bases aligning to TRBD1. CDR3 length equals 13 residues. With V trimmed by 6 bases and J by 2 bases, 3 bases remained unmatched. Germline CDR1 reads KGHSH; CDR2 reads LQKENI. Here the CDR3 reads CASSRQGNTEAFF. The DNA of the CDR3 is TGTGCCAGCTCTAGACAGGGTAACACTGAAGCTTTCTTT.

V usage is TRBV7-2 and J usage is TRBJ2-3; TRBD2 matches 12 bases. With V trimmed by 2 bases and J by 0 bases, 6 bases remained unmatched. Germline V lookup: CDR1 SGHTA, CDR2 FQGNSA. The CDR3 has 18 amino acids. DNA for the CDR3: TGTGCCAGCAGCTTAATGCCTAGCGGGGGGGTTAGCACAGATACGCAGTATTTT. Translation: CASSLMPSGGVSTDTQYF.

The chain couples TRBV7-9 to TRBJ2-3; D is possibly TRBD2 (5 bases). V lost 3 bases and J 11 bases, leaving 9 bases between the germline ends. Germline CDR1 reads SEHNR; CDR2 reads FQNEAQ (reference sequence). This CDR3 comprises 11 residues. The CDR3 reads CASSLAGGQYF. The CDR3 bases are TGTGCCAGCAGCTTGGCAGGAGGGCAGTATTTT.

The chain combines TRBV5-1 with TRBJ2-7; 7 nucleotides match TRBD1. This CDR3 contains 16 residues. V dropped 0 bases and J dropped 3; count of bases not matched to a gene: 9. Germline CDR1 reads SGHRS; CDR2 reads YFSETQ. The CDR3 nucleotides are TGCGCCAGCAGCTTGGAAGGGGGCGGGTGGTTCTACGAGCAGTACTTC. Amino acids: CASSLEGGGWFYEQYF.

The chain links TRBV10-1 to TRBJ1-5, with 7 positions matching TRBD1. Germline V lookup: CDR1 WNHNN, CDR2 SYGVQD (reference sequence). The CDR3 covers 15 residues. The ends lost 8 bases at V and 5 bases at J; junction bases unmatched: 12. CDR3 sequence (DNA): TGCGCCAGCCTTCAGGGGGATCCGGGGGATCAGCCCCAGCATTTT. This sequence encodes CASLQGDPGDQPQHF.

This chain joins TRBV9 and TRBJ1-5; D unresolved. The CDR3 spans 15 residues. V was shortened by 0 bases and J by 3 bases, with 10 bases between the two germline ends. Germline CDR1 and CDR2: SGDLS and YYNGEE. The CDR3 region is CASSVGERHNQPQHF. CDR3 in DNA: TGTGCCAGCAGCGTAGGGGAGAGGCACAATCAGCCCCAGCATTTT.

The chain combines TRBV2 with TRBJ2-5; D may be TRBD1 or TRBD2 (5 bases each). CDR1 and CDR2 (germline): SNHLY, FYNNEI. The ends were cut back, 6 bases at V and 1 base at J, with 18 bases in the middle. There are 16 residues in the CDR3. CDR3 amino acids: CASRTPLSRGQETQYF. CDR3 DNA sequence: TGTGCCAGCAGAACGCCCCTGTCGAGGGGCCAAGAGACCCAGTACTTC.

The chain recombines TRBV7-6 with TRBJ2-3; TRBD2 matches at 8 bases. J gave up 5 bases and V 6 bases, and 13 bases lay outside the gene matches. Germline values: CDR1 SGHVS, CDR2 FNYEAQ. The CDR3 totals 16 residues. The CDR3 region is CASRPTSGRARDTQYF. Written as DNA, the CDR3 is TGTGCCAGCAGGCCTACTAGCGGTAGAGCTAGAGATACGCAGTATTTT.

The chain employs TRBV11-2 and TRBJ2-3, with a tentative D call TRBD2 (6 bases). Germline CDR1 reads SGHAT; CDR2 reads FQNNGV. Between the trimmed V and J ends, which lost 5 bases and 3 bases, there was a span of 15 bases. The CDR3 is made up of 15 amino acids. The chain's CDR3 is CASSPAGGVTDTQYF. The CDR3 bases are TGTGCCAGCAGCCCCGCTGGCGGGGTAACAGATACGCAGTATTTT. Supplemented by reference TRBV11-2 and TRBJ2-3, the full variable domain reads EAGVAQSPRYKIIEKRQSVAFWCNPISGHATLYWYQQILGQGPKLLIQFQNNGVVDDSQLPKDRFSAERLKGVDSTLKIQPAKLEDSAVYLCASSPAGGVTDTQYFGPGTRLTVL.